These T cell receptor beta chains were read from a single sample in a study of control samples from healthy donors and cancer patients. Profiled with immunoSEQ multiplex PCR; TCRdb holds only in-frame clones, not every one. The table lists about 150,000 clones, around nine tenths of them singletons, with 0.68% in the top ten. The material sequenced was blood. The source of these receptors is a woman in her 30s in good health. Both conserved end residues are part of each CDR3. The order of the fields is V gene, clone size, CDR3 length, D gene, J gene, CDR3 protein, CDR3 DNA. The D gene is left open where the match is weak. A clone size is listed for some rows: how often the clone was seen (once, few, many), or a class if it is expanded.

TRBV30	.	13	TRBD1	TRBJ1-4	CAWSRGRGEKLFF	TGTGCCTGGAGCAGGGGGCGCGGTGAAAAACTGTTTTTT
TRBV5-6	.	15	.	TRBJ1-2	CASSLGLQYLYGYTF	TGTGCCAGCAGCTTAGGACTTCAGTATCTCTATGGCTACACCTTC
TRBV6-2/TRBV6-3	few	17	.	TRBJ1-6	CASSYPGRSSYNSPLHF	TGTGCCAGCAGTTACCCCGGACGGAGCTCCTATAATTCACCCCTCCACTTT
TRBV29-1	.	13	.	TRBJ2-7	CSVESQQGYEQYF	TGCAGCGTTGAAAGCCAACAGGGCTACGAGCAGTACTTC
TRBV20-1	.	17	TRBD2	TRBJ2-7	CSASRLAGGPARYEQYF	TGCAGTGCTAGTAGACTAGCGGGAGGGCCTGCTAGATACGAGCAGTACTTC
TRBV7-2	.	13	.	TRBJ1-6	CASSFQGTAPLHF	TGTGCCAGCAGCTTTCAGGGTACGGCACCCCTCCACTTT
TRBV28	.	13	.	TRBJ1-1	CASSPRLNTEAFF	TGTGCCAGCAGCCCACGGTTGAACACTGAAGCTTTCTTT
TRBV19	.	15	TRBD1	TRBJ1-5	CASSLGQGGHQPQHF	TGTGCCAGTAGCCTCGGACAGGGCGGTCATCAGCCCCAGCATTTT
TRBV19	.	15	.	TRBJ1-5	CASSIDGQFNQPQHF	TGTGCCAGTAGTATAGATGGACAGTTCAATCAGCCCCAGCATTTT
TRBV27	once	14	.	TRBJ1-5	CASRVLGGNQPQHF	TGTGCCAGCAGGGTCCTTGGGGGCAATCAGCCCCAGCATTTT
TRBV24-1	.	13	TRBD2	TRBJ2-1	CATSEGLANEQFF	TGTGCCACCAGCGAGGGACTAGCGAATGAGCAGTTCTTC
TRBV3-1/TRBV3-2	.	13	.	TRBJ2-1	CASSPDRYHEQFF	TGTGCCAGCAGTCCAGACAGGTACCATGAGCAGTTCTTC
TRBV5-4	.	14	.	TRBJ2-7	CASSLRQSSYEQYF	TGTGCCAGCAGCTTGAGACAGTCCTCCTACGAGCAGTACTTC
TRBV19	.	16	.	TRBJ1-4	CASSLLGQGTNEKLFF	TGTGCCAGTAGTTTGCTGGGACAAGGAACTAATGAAAAACTGTTTTTT
TRBV4-1	.	14	.	TRBJ2-7	CASSQVGKVYEQYF	TGCGCCAGCAGCCAAGTCGGGAAGGTCTACGAGCAGTACTTC
TRBV28	.	17	TRBD1	TRBJ1-5	CATKGGTGGFMRQPQHF	TGTGCCACCAAGGGGGGGACAGGGGGCTTTATGCGTCAGCCCCAGCATTTT
TRBV2	.	15	TRBD1	TRBJ1-1	CASSGTARMNTEAFF	TGTGCCAGCAGCGGGACAGCCCGCATGAACACTGAAGCTTTCTTT
TRBV28	.	15	TRBD1	TRBJ1-2	CASSDRDRGVGGYTF	TGTGCCAGCAGTGACCGGGACAGGGGTGTGGGTGGCTACACCTTC
TRBV30	.	14	TRBD1	TRBJ1-5	CAWSGQANNQPQHF	TGTGCCTGGAGCGGACAGGCCAACAATCAGCCCCAGCATTTT
TRBV4-1	.	13	.	TRBJ1-1	CASGRQENTEAFF	TGCGCCAGCGGTAGACAGGAGAACACTGAAGCTTTCTTT
TRBV29-1	once	14	TRBD1	TRBJ1-5	CSVWTGVDNQPQHF	TGCAGCGTGTGGACAGGAGTAGACAATCAGCCCCAGCATTTT
TRBV6-6	once	13	TRBD1	TRBJ1-3	CASAMDRIDTIYF	TGTGCCAGCGCGATGGACAGGATAGACACCATATATTTT
TRBV29-1	.	11	.	TRBJ2-2	CSVGETGELFF	TGCAGCGTTGGGGAGACCGGGGAGCTGTTTTTT
TRBV13	.	17	.	TRBJ2-6	CASSLGTGLSGANVLTF	TGTGCCAGCAGCTTAGGGACAGGCCTCTCTGGGGCCAACGTCCTGACTTTC
TRBV29-1	.	17	TRBD1	TRBJ2-1	CSVENLPGQGPDNEQFF	TGCAGCGTGGAAAACTTACCGGGACAGGGTCCTGACAATGAGCAGTTCTTC
TRBV5-1	.	15	.	TRBJ2-7	CASSLGWQVSYEQYF	TGCGCCAGCAGCTTGGGGTGGCAGGTTTCCTACGAGCAGTACTTC
TRBV25-1	.	17	.	TRBJ2-3	CASSGLKLGGNTDTQYF	TGTGCCAGCAGTGGTCTAAAGTTAGGAGGGAACACAGATACGCAGTATTTT
TRBV27	.	14	TRBD1	TRBJ2-5	CASSTRQGAQTQYF	TGTGCCAGCAGTACCCGACAGGGGGCTCAGACCCAGTACTTC
TRBV12-3/TRBV12-4	.	13	.	TRBJ2-1	CASSANYNERQFF	TGTGCCAGCAGTGCTAATTACAATGAGAGGCAGTTCTTC